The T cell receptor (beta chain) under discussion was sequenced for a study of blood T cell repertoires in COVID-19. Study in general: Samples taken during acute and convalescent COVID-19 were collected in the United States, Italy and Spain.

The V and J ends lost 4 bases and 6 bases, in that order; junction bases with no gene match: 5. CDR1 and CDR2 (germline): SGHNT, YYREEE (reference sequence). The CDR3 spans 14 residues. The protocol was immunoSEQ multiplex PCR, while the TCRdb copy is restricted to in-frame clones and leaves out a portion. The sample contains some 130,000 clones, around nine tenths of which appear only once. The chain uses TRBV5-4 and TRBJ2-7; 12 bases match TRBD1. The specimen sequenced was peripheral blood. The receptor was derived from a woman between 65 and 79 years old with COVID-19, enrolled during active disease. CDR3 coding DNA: TGTGCCAGCAGCCCGGGACAGGGGGCGGGCGAGCAGTACTTC. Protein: CASSPGQGAGEQYF.